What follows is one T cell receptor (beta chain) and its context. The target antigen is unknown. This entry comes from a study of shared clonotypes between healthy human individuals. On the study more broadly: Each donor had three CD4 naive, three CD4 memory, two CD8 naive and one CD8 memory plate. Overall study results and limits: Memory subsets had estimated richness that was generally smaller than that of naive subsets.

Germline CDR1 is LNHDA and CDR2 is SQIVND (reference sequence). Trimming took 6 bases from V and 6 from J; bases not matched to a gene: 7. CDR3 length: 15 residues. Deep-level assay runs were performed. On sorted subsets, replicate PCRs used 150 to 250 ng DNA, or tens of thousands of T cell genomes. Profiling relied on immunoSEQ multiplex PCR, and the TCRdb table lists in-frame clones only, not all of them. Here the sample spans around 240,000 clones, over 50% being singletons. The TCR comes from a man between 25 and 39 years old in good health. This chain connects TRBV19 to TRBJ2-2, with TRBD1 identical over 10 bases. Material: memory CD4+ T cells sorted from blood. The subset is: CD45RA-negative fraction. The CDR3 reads CASRGQTGGSGELFF. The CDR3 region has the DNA TGTGCCAGTAGAGGGCAGACAGGGGGCTCCGGGGAGCTGTTTTTT.